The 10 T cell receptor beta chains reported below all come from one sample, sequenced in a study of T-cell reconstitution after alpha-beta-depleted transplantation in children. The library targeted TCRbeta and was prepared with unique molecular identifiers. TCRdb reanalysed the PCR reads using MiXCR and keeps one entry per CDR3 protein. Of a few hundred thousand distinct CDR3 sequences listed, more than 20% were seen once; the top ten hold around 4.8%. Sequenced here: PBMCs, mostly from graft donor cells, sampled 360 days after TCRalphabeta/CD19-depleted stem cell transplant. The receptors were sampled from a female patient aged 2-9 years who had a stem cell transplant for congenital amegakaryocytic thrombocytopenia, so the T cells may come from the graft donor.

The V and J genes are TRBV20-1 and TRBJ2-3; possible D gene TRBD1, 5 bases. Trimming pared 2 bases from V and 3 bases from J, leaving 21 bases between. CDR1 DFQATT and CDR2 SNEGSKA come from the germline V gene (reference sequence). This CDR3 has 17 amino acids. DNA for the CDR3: TGCAGTGCTAGAAGGGGTGCAGGGTTGGCGTCTACAGATACGCAGTATTTT. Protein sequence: CSARRGAGLASTDTQYF.

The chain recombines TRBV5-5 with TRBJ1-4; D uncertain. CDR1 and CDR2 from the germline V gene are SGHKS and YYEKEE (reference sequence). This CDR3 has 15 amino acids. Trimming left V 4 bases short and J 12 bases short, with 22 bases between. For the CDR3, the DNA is TGTGCCAGCAGCACGGGCGTATGGCCGACAAGGGAACTGTTTTTT. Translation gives CASSTGVWPTRELFF.

CDR3 amino acids: CSVPGRLTGELFF. The CDR3, as DNA: TGCAGCGTCCCTGGGCGCCTTACCGGGGAGCTGTTTTTT. The chain couples TRBV29-1 to TRBJ2-2; D call uncertain. V lost 6 bases to trimming and J lost 5 bases, with 13 bases between them. Germline loops: CDR1 SQVTM, CDR2 ANQGSEA. The CDR3 covers 13 residues.

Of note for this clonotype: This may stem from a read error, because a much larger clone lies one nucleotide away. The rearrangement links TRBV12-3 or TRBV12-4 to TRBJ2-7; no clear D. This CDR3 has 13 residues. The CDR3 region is CGSSPHTVYEQYF. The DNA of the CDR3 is TGTGGCAGCAGTCCGCATACAGTCTACGAGCAGTACTTC.

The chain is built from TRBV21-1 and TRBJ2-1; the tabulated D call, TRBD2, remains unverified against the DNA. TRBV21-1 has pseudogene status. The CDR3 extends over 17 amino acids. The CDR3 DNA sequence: TGTGCCAGCAGCAAAGCGCTGTCTAGCGGGGGATTTGGTGAGCAGTTCTTC. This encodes CASSKALSSGGFGEQFF.

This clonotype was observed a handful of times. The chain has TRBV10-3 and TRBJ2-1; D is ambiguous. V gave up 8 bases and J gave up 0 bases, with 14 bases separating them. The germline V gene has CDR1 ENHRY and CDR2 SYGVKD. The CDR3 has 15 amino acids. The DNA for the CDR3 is TGTGCCATCGGGAAGCAAGAAGACTCCTACAATGAGCAGTTCTTC. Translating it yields CAIGKQEDSYNEQFF.

CDR3 sequence: CSARHGLPDYNEQFF. CDR3 bases: TGCAGTGCCAGGCATGGTCTACCCGACTACAATGAGCAGTTCTTC. The rearrangement joins TRBV20-1 to TRBJ2-1; D not resolved. This CDR3 is built from 15 residues. Germline CDR1 and CDR2: DFQATT and SNEGSKA (reference sequence). V lost 6 bases to trimming and J lost 3 bases, with 18 bases between them.

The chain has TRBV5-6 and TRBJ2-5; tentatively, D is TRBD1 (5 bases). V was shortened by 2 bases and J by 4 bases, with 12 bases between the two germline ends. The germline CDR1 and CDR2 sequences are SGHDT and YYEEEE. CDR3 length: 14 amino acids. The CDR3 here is CASSFVTTGETQYF. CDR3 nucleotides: TGTGCCAGCAGCTTTGTCACAACAGGAGAGACCCAGTACTTC.

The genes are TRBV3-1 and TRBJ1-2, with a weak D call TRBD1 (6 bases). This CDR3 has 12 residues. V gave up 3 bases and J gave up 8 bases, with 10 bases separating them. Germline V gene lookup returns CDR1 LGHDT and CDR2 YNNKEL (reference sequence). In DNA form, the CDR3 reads TGTGCCAGCAGCCAGGGGGCCTGGGGCTACACCTTC. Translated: CASSQGAWGYTF. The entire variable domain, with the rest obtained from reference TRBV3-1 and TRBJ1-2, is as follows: DTAVSQTPKYLVTQMGNDKSIKCEQNLGHDTMYWYKQDSKKFLKIMFSYNNKELIINETVPNRFSPKSPDKAHLNLHINSLELGDSAVYFCASSQGAWGYTFGSGTRLTVV.

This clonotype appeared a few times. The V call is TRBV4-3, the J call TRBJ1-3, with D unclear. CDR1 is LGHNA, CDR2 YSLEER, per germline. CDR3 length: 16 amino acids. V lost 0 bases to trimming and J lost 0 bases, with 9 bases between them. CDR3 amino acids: CASSQDHSNSGNTIYF. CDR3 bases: TGCGCCAGCAGCCAAGATCACAGCAACTCTGGAAACACCATATATTTT.